The sequence of this T cell receptor (beta chain) was determined in a study of chemoradiotherapy in HPV16-positive cancers. Germline values: CDR1 SNHLY, CDR2 FYNNEI. The CDR3 spans 16 residues. J lost 0 bases, V lost 7 bases, and 7 bases had no gene match. Sequencing was performed with immunoSEQ multiplex PCR; in TCRdb, only in-frame clones are kept and a portion is missing. The repertoire holds 2,500 to 3,500 clones, with 80% to 95% as singletons. This sequence joins TRBV2 and TRBJ2-2; TRBD1 agrees at 8 bases. This receptor was obtained from a human donor with HPV-associated anogenital cancer. Sequenced material: tumor tissue, taken from a patient who underwent chemoradiotherapy. The CDR3 coding sequence is TGTGCCAGCAAACATGGACAGGGAGCGAACACCGGGGAGCTGTTTTTT. Protein product: CASKHGQGANTGELFF.